This paragraph reports one TCR beta chain. Antigen unknown. The assay was immunoSEQ multiplex PCR, and TCRdb's table has in-frame clones only and misses some. The sample lists a few hundred thousand clones; roughly 85% were seen once. This sample was included in a study of cytomegalovirus exposure and HLA in healthy donors. Broader study findings: The study put roughly 160 TCR beta chains on its list as cytomegalovirus-associated. Most sequenced TCRs were rare (though some public TCRs occurred in many donors). TCR clusters originating in the first cohort tended to co-occur in the roughly 120 validation repertoires, according to a later analysis. Diagnosis of cytomegalovirus status made by the classifier reportedly showed high specificity and sensitivity.

J gave up 4 bases and V 4 bases, and 12 bases lay outside the gene matches. This CDR3 comprises 16 residues. Per germline, CDR1 SGHRS and CDR2 YFSETQ. This clonotype originated in a woman aged 18-30 years in good health and CMV-seronegative. The chain has TRBV5-1 and TRBJ1-1, with 8 bases identical to TRBD1. The sample comprised PBMCs. CDR3 region: CASSRDRGQGSTEAFF. CDR3 DNA: TGCGCCAGCAGCCGAGACAGGGGCCAGGGGAGCACTGAAGCTTTCTTT.